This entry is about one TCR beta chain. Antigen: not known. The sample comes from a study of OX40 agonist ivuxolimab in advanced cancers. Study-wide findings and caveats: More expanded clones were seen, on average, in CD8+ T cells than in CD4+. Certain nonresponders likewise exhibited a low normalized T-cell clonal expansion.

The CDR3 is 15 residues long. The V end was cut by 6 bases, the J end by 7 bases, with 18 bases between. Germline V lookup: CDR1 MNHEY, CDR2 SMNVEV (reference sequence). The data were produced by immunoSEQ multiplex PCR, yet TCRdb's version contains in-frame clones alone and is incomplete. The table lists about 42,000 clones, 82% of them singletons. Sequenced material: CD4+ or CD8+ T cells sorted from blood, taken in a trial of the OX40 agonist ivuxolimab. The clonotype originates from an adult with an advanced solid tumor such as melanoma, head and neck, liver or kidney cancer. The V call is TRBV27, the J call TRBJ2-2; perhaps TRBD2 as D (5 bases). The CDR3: CASRVGGMGSGELFF. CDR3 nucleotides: TGTGCCAGCAGGGTTGGAGGTATGGGGAGCGGGGAGCTGTTTTTT.